This T cell receptor (beta chain) was recorded in a study of post-analysis software for immune sequencing data. Points from the study as a whole: Patients had higher frequencies than controls of roughly 5 TRBV segments, including TRBV5-6, TRBV5-1 and TRBV20-1. When the samples were clustered directly with F measure, those that had been prepared in the same batch showed strong co-clustering. Comparison with controls showed significantly lower normalized Chao1 diversity in multiple sclerosis patients.

This clonotype was seen at least ten times. What it binds is not known. cDNA libraries for TCR beta contained unique molecular identifiers. Input populations of about 0.85 to 11 million T cells gave rise to approximately 480,000 cDNA molecules. TCRdb analysed the PCR reads with MiXCR anew, one entry per CDR3 protein. The table includes roughly 600,000 distinct CDR3 sequences, 44% detected once. The CDR3 covers 12 residues. Germline CDR1 SQVTM, CDR2 ANQGSEA. Trimming took off 5 bases at V and 5 bases at J, with 11 bases between the two ends. The chain recombines TRBV29-1 with TRBJ2-3; D gene uncertain. Sequences were obtained from blood. The TCR comes from a girl aged 10 to 17 with multiple sclerosis. The CDR3, as DNA: TGCAGCGTTACGGTTTGGCAAGATACGCAGTATTTT. Protein: CSVTVWQDTQYF.